This T cell receptor (beta chain) was documented in a study of blood T cell repertoires in COVID-19. Study as a whole: PBMCs, B-cell-depleted T cells, or T cells were the source of the cDNA or gDNA that made up the material.

Per the germline V gene, CDR1 is SNHLY and CDR2 is FYNNEI. CDR3 length: 14 amino acids. Trimming cost V 5 bases and J 4 bases, with 12 bases left between them. Original processing notes: Scientists estimated how many nucleated cells there were by amplifying reference gene primers. TCRdb's copy holds only in-frame clones and misses some; the assay was immunoSEQ multiplex PCR. That table furnishes V, J and clone size, whereas the DNA furnished D and trimming. Among a few hundred thousand clones listed, roughly 84% were seen once. The sequence derives from a woman aged 40-49 years who had recovered from COVID-19. The chain recombines TRBV2 with TRBJ1-5; a possible D gene is TRBD1 (6 bases). The sequenced material came from peripheral blood. The DNA for the CDR3 is TGTGCCAGCAGTTTGGACAGCAGTAATCAGCCCCAGCATTTT. Its protein is CASSLDSSNQPQHF.